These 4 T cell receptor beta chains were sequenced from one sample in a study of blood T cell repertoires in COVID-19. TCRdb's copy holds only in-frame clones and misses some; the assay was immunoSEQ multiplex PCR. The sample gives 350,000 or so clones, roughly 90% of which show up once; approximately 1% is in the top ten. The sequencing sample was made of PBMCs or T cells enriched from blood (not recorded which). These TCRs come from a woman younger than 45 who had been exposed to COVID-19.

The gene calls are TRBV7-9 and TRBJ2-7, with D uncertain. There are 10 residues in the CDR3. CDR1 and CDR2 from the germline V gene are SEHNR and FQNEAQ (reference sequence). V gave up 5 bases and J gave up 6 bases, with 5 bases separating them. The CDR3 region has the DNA TGTGCCAGCAGCCCTCTCGAGCAGTACTTC. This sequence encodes CASSPLEQYF.

In DNA form, the CDR3 reads TGTGCCAGCAGCTATGGACAGGGATTCGGCTATGGCTACACCTTC. It codes for CASSYGQGFGYGYTF. This chain links TRBV25-1 with TRBJ1-2; 8 bases agree with TRBD1. The CDR3 sequence is 15 residues long. V was clipped by 6 bases and J by 4 bases; unmatched bases: 10. Looked up from germline, CDR1 is MGHDK and CDR2 is SYGVNS.

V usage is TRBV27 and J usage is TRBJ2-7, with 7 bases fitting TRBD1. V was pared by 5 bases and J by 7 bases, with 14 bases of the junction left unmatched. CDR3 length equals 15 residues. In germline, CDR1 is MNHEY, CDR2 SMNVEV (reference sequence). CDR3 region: CASSPTGELTGEQYF. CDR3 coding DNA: TGTGCCAGCAGTCCTACAGGGGAGTTAACGGGGGAGCAGTACTTC.

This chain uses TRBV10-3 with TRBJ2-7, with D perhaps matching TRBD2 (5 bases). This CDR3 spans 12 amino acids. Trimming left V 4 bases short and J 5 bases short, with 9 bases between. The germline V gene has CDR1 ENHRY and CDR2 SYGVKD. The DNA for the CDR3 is TGTGCCATCAGTGGAGGGCCGGACGAGCAGTACTTC. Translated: CAISGGPDEQYF.